These 18 T cell receptor beta chains share one sample of origin, sequenced in a study of cytomegalovirus exposure and HLA in healthy donors. Amplification used 60 Vbeta primers and 13 Jbeta primers. Assay used: immunoSEQ multiplex PCR; TCRdb lists only in-frame clones, some missing. The sample table sets out fewer than 45,000 clones. Sequencing was done on a sample of PBMCs. The receptors were sampled from a woman between 25 and 40 years old in good health and CMV-seronegative.

CDR3 sequence reads: CASSYSSQNSNQPQHF. In nucleotides, the CDR3 is TGTGCCAGCAGTTACTCTAGCCAGAATAGCAATCAGCCCCAGCATTTT. This chain links TRBV6-5 with TRBJ1-5; D gene unclear. Trimming took 0 bases from V and 0 from J, leaving 9 bases between them. CDR1 is MNHEY and CDR2 is SVGAGI in the germline V gene. The CDR3 covers 16 residues.

As DNA, the CDR3 is TGTGCCAGCAGAGAAGGACTAGCGGACTCCTACGAGCAGTACTTC. Translated: CASREGLADSYEQYF. V is TRBV27 and J is TRBJ2-7, with TRBD2 matching 10 bases. CDR3 size: 15 residues. After removal of 6 bases from V and 0 bases from J, the junction contained 5 bases not matched to a gene. Germline CDR1 reads MNHEY; CDR2 reads SMNVEV (reference sequence).

A note on this clone: The same CDR3 is also encoded by other DNA sequences in this sample. J is TRBJ2-7 and V is TRBV5-1; the D gene is possibly TRBD2 (6 bases). With 0 bases removed from V and 3 bases from J, the gap between germline ends came to 7 bases. CDR1 is SGHRS and CDR2 is YFSETQ in the germline V gene. The CDR3 extends over 13 amino acids. The CDR3 spells CASSLGGDYEQYF. As DNA, the CDR3 is TGCGCCAGCAGCTTGGGGGGGGACTACGAGCAGTACTTC. Based on the CDR3 plus reference TRBV5-1 and TRBJ2-7, the full variable domain is KAGVTQTPRYLIKTRGQQVTLSCSPISGHRSVSWYQQTPGQGLQFLFEYFSETQRNKGNFPGRFSGRQFSNSRSEMNVSTLELGDSALYLCASSLGGDYEQYFGPGTRLTVT.

The chain combines TRBV18 with TRBJ2-7, with 9 positions matching TRBD1. Losses at the gene ends were 5 bases for V and 6 bases for J; bases not matched to a gene: 8. Germline CDR1 KGHSH, CDR2 LQKENI. CDR3 length equals 14 residues. DNA of the CDR3: TGTGCCAGCTCATTATGGGACAGGGACGGCGAGCAGTACTTC. Protein product: CASSLWDRDGEQYF.

This chain uses TRBV28 with TRBJ2-1, with D unclear. CDR1 MDHEN and CDR2 SYDVKM come from the germline V gene. V was pared by 3 bases and J by 0 bases, with 9 bases between. The CDR3 totals 15 residues. Here the CDR3 reads CASSFSRNSYNEQFF. In DNA form, the CDR3 reads TGTGCCAGCAGTTTTTCTAGGAACTCCTACAATGAGCAGTTCTTC.

The rearrangement uses TRBV19 and TRBJ2-2; 7 nucleotides agree with TRBD1. This CDR3 spans 14 amino acids. J lost 5 bases, V lost 4 bases, and 4 bases had no gene match. Germline V gene sequence: CDR1 LNHDA, CDR2 SQIVND (reference sequence). CDR3 protein: CASSTGTETGELFF. For the CDR3, the DNA is TGTGCCAGTAGTACCGGGACAGAGACCGGGGAGCTGTTTTTT.

The J gene is TRBJ2-5, the V gene TRBV27; 7 bases fit TRBD1. Germline values: CDR1 MNHEY, CDR2 SMNVEV (reference sequence). The CDR3 consists of 15 residues. J gave up 3 bases and V 4 bases, and 8 bases lay outside the gene matches. CDR3 residues: CASSSAPGQKETQYF. The CDR3 region has the DNA TGTGCCAGCAGTTCCGCCCCGGGACAGAAAGAGACCCAGTACTTC.

The chain carries TRBV7-6 and TRBJ1-5; D is ambiguous. Trimming took 4 bases from V and 7 from J, leaving 17 bases between them. CDR1 SGHVS and CDR2 FNYEAQ come from the germline V gene. The CDR3 covers 15 residues. CDR3 sequence reads: CASSSRTEPGQPQHF. The CDR3 DNA is TGTGCCAGCAGCTCCAGAACAGAGCCGGGACAGCCCCAGCATTTT.

The rearrangement joins TRBV28 to TRBJ2-2; D is unclear. Germline-derived CDR1 and CDR2 are MDHEN and SYDVKM. The CDR3 loop spans 12 amino acids. Trimming shortened V by 2 bases and J by 7 bases, and 5 bases separated the two germline ends. CDR3 DNA: TGTGCCAGCAGTTTAAATCTCGGGGAGCTGTTTTTT. As protein: CASSLNLGELFF. The whole variable domain, remainder taken from reference TRBV28 and TRBJ2-2, is DVKVTQSSRYLVKRTGEKVFLECVQDMDHENMFWYRQDPGLGLRLIYFSYDVKMKEKGDIPEGYSVSREKKERFSLILESASTNQTSMYLCASSLNLGELFFGEGSRLTVL.

The rearrangement joins TRBV6-1 to TRBJ1-2; TRBD1 matches 7 bases. The CDR3 runs to 15 residues. Germline lookup yields CDR1 MNHNS and CDR2 SASEGT. Trimming at V came to 5 bases and at J to 6 bases, leaving 12 bases not matched to a gene. The CDR3 here is CASSSQTGILDGYTF. CDR3 sequence (DNA): TGTGCCAGCAGTTCCCAGACAGGGATATTAGATGGCTACACCTTC.

This chain connects TRBV29-1 to TRBJ2-7; perhaps TRBD1 as D (5 bases). The CDR3 totals 12 residues. CDR1 and CDR2 from the germline V gene are SQVTM and ANQGSEA. Trimming took 3 bases from V and 1 from J, leaving 7 bases between them. The CDR3 region is CSVEDTSYEQYF. CDR3 DNA sequence: TGCAGCGTTGAGGACACATCCTACGAGCAGTACTTC.

The CDR3 protein is CASSQGPGGYNEQFF. The CDR3, as DNA: TGTGCCAGCAGCCAAGGGCCCGGAGGATACAATGAGCAGTTCTTC. This sequence joins TRBV2 and TRBJ2-1; D is perhaps TRBD2 (5 bases). Germline CDR1 and CDR2: SNHLY and FYNNEI. The CDR3 has 15 amino acids. With 6 bases removed from V and 4 bases from J, the gap between germline ends came to 16 bases. The full variable domain, rest sourced from reference TRBV2 and TRBJ2-1, is EPEVTQTPSHQVTQMGQEVILRCVPISNHLYFYWYRQILGQKVEFLVSFYNNEISEKSEIFDDQFSVERPDGSNFTLKIRSTKLEDSAMYFCASSQGPGGYNEQFFGPGTRLTVL.

The chain joins TRBV9 to TRBJ1-5, with unresolved D. Germline V gene lookup returns CDR1 SGDLS and CDR2 YYNGEE. V lost 0 bases and J 0 bases, leaving 7 bases between the germline ends. The CDR3 length is 15 residues. The CDR3 reads CASSVGQNSNQPQHF. The CDR3, as DNA: TGTGCCAGCAGCGTAGGTCAGAATAGCAATCAGCCCCAGCATTTT.

The J gene is TRBJ1-2, the V gene TRBV30; 12 positions match TRBD1. The germline V gene encodes CDR1 GTSNPN and CDR2 SVGIG (reference sequence). J gave up 4 bases and V 2 bases, and 2 bases lay outside the gene matches. The CDR3 loop spans 14 amino acids. CDR3 sequence reads: CAWSRDRGLYGYTF. The CDR3 DNA is TGTGCCTGGAGTAGGGACAGGGGGCTCTATGGCTACACCTTC.

The chain employs TRBV5-1 and TRBJ2-6; D not resolved. The CDR3 is made up of 19 amino acids. Germline V gene sequence: CDR1 SGHRS, CDR2 YFSETQ. V lost 4 bases and J lost 0, with 20 bases in between. The CDR3 here is CASSPSDNALSSGANVLTF. The CDR3 nucleotides are TGCGCCAGCAGCCCCAGTGACAATGCCCTTAGCTCTGGGGCCAACGTCCTGACTTTC.

V is TRBV9 and J is TRBJ2-7; TRBD2 agrees at 14 bases. The CDR3 consists of 15 residues. Germline CDR1 and CDR2: SGDLS and YYNGEE. Trimming cost V 3 bases and J 4 bases; bases outside gene matches: 3. The CDR3 loop is CASSAGTSGSYEQYF. CDR3 coding DNA: TGTGCCAGCAGCGCCGGGACTAGCGGGAGTTACGAGCAGTACTTC.

The rearrangement joins TRBV11-2 to TRBJ2-5; perhaps TRBD2 as D (7 bases). The V end was cut by 2 bases, the J end by 4 bases, with 11 bases between. The CDR3 consists of 14 residues. Germline V lookup: CDR1 SGHAT, CDR2 FQNNGV. The CDR3 sequence: CASSLMGGPETQYF. The CDR3 DNA follows: TGTGCCAGCAGCTTAATGGGGGGGCCAGAGACCCAGTACTTC.

This chain connects TRBV19 to TRBJ2-7, with 8 bases fitting TRBD1. Germline V gene data show CDR1 as LNHDA and CDR2 as SQIVND (reference sequence). V gave up 1 base and J gave up 2 bases; unmatched junction bases: 1. This CDR3 has 14 residues. CDR3 DNA sequence: TGTGCCAGTAGTATAGTGACAGGGGCCTACGAGCAGTACTTC. Its protein product is CASSIVTGAYEQYF.